This TCR beta chain stems from a study of T cell repertoires in cytomegalovirus infection. Study results and caveats: Dominating the ex vivo response were HLA-C-restricted CMV-specific TCR beta clonotypes.

Ten or more counts support this clonotype. Its target is not known. From the reads, TCRdb called clonotypes with MiXCR, one entry per CDR3 protein. The table shows about 890,000 distinct CDR3 sequences, with approximately 30% occurring only once. V was clipped by 4 bases and J by 5 bases; unmatched bases: 5. Germline loops: CDR1 SGHVS, CDR2 FNYEAQ. CDR3 length: 16 residues. This sequence joins TRBV7-6 and TRBJ2-3; 14 bases are shared with TRBD2. The material was cultured CD8+ T cells from PBMCs, obtained from culture after CMV antigen stimulation. The sequence came from a human donor in good health (CMV status not recorded). Some clones in this sample may be carry-over from other donors' samples. For the CDR3, the DNA is TGTGCCAGCAGCTCACGGACTAGCGGGAGGATAGATACGCAGTATTTT. This codes for CASSSRTSGRIDTQYF.